The clone carrying this T cell receptor beta chain was recorded many times. The antigen is undetermined. The data derive from a study of T cells in Graves' hyperthyroidism and ophthalmopathy. Study results and caveats: The authors' 13 V-J model separated ophthalmopathy from stable hyperthyroidism. Blood shared most expanded thyroid clonotypes above 0.001.

Germline assignment: CDR1 MDHEN and CDR2 SYDVKM. This CDR3 comprises 17 residues. The ends lost 7 bases at V and 0 bases at J; junction bases unmatched: 13. At least 3 on the Clinical Activity Score was recorded for ophthalmopathy patients, who also had NOSPECS grade at least 4 and duration under 3 months. Investigators excluded patients with uncontrolled infection, other autoimmune disease, pregnancy or lactation. Amplification targeted TCR beta CDR3 regions from RNA transcripts. The TCR CDR3 was amplified in a first-round RT-PCR using the HTBI primer set. MiXCR was run by TCRdb on the multiplex PCR reads, yielding one entry per CDR3 protein. Among 490,000 or so distinct CDR3 sequences, around 20% were seen once, and the ten largest hold 45% to 50%.

The sample comprised blood. The rearrangement uses TRBV28 and TRBJ2-7, with 9 bases matching TRBD2. This TCR was recovered from a man between 35 and 55 years old with Graves' ophthalmopathy. The CDR3 reads CASKPKRRLAASYEQYF. DNA for the CDR3: TGTGCCAGCAAACCCAAGCGGCGACTAGCGGCCTCCTACGAGCAGTACTTC.